Listed here are 17 T cell receptor beta chains from one sample, sequenced in a study of memory CD4+ T cells and cytomegalovirus serostatus. Generated by immunoSEQ multiplex PCR, the TCRdb table keeps only in-frame clones and is missing some. This sample has about 41,000 clones, with around 79% found just once. Single viable CD3+CD4+CD8-CD45RO+ cells were sorted as the memory CD4+ T cells. Sequenced: memory CD4+ T cells from blood. All receptors derive from an adult in good health and CMV-seronegative.

This clone has only a few counts. The V and J genes are TRBV7-7 and TRBJ2-1, with D hard to call. The V gene lost 1 base and the J gene lost 3 bases, with 4 bases spanning the gap. Germline V CDR1 and CDR2: SSHAT, FNYEAQ (reference sequence). The CDR3 is made up of 13 amino acids. DNA of the CDR3: TGTGCCAGCAGCTTAGACAGCTACAATGAGCAGTTCTTC. It codes for CASSLDSYNEQFF.

This clone is a singleton in its sample. The chain couples TRBV14 to TRBJ1-2; D may be TRBD1 (6 bases). Germline assignment: CDR1 SGHDN and CDR2 FVKESK. The CDR3 extends over 13 amino acids. Trimming took 4 bases from V and 6 from J, leaving 12 bases between them. Written as DNA, the CDR3 is TGTGCCAGCAGCCTGGGGGCCACGGATGGCTACACCTTC. It specifies CASSLGATDGYTF.

The chain couples TRBV6-1 to TRBJ1-1, with D maybe TRBD1 (5 bases). Trimming shortened V by 2 bases and J by 7 bases, and 14 bases separated the two germline ends. Germline CDR1 and CDR2: MNHNS and SASEGT. The CDR3 runs to 14 residues. Written as DNA, the CDR3 is TGTGCCAGCAGTGAACCATGGGGGAGTCGTGAAGCTTTCTTT. It is translated as CASSEPWGSREAFF.

This clone was counted a few times. J is TRBJ1-1 and V is TRBV10-3, with D possibly matching TRBD1 (5 bases). The CDR3 consists of 12 residues. Germline loops: CDR1 ENHRY, CDR2 SYGVKD. V dropped 1 base and J dropped 11 bases, with 11 bases sitting between them. The CDR3 region has the DNA TGTGCCATCAGTGAGTACTCGGGACGGGCTTTCTTT. Its protein is CAISEYSGRAFF.

The rearrangement links TRBV5-1 to TRBJ2-1; 8 bases align to TRBD1. The CDR3 extends over 13 amino acids. The V segment lost 1 base and the J segment 7 bases; nucleotides outside the gene matches: 1. Germline CDR1 reads SGHRS; CDR2 reads YFSETQ. CDR3 sequence: CASSLRTGNEQFF. The CDR3 coding sequence is TGCGCCAGCAGCTTGCGGACAGGGAATGAGCAGTTCTTC.

The chain uses TRBV5-6 and TRBJ1-1; the D is unclear. CDR1 is SGHDT and CDR2 is YYEEEE in the germline V gene. There are 12 residues in the CDR3. V lost 0 bases and J 8 bases, leaving 8 bases between the germline ends. This CDR3 is CASSLGVDEAFF. CDR3 in DNA: TGTGCCAGCAGCTTGGGTGTAGACGAAGCTTTCTTT.

V and J are TRBV2 and TRBJ1-6; tentative D call: TRBD1 (6 bases). Trimming stripped 0 bases from V and 13 bases from J, with 10 bases between. The CDR3 is made up of 13 amino acids. Germline V gene lookup returns CDR1 SNHLY and CDR2 FYNNEI. Here the CDR3 reads CASSEAGGFPLHF. CDR3 bases: TGTGCCAGCAGTGAAGCAGGGGGGTTTCCCCTCCACTTT.

The chain has TRBV4-3 and TRBJ2-3; weak D call: TRBD2 (7 bases). The germline gives CDR1 LGHNA, CDR2 YSLEER. Trimming shortened V by 0 bases and J by 2 bases, and 15 bases separated the two germline ends. CDR3 length: 17 residues. The CDR3 is CASSQEGGRGYTDTQYF. CDR3 nucleotides: TGCGCCAGCAGCCAAGAGGGGGGGAGGGGGTACACAGATACGCAGTATTTT.

This sequence joins TRBV19 and TRBJ2-5, with 10 bases fitting TRBD2. The V gene end was trimmed by 5 bases and the J gene end by 5 bases; junction bases not matched to a gene: 8. The CDR3 loop spans 15 amino acids. Germline V gene sequence: CDR1 LNHDA, CDR2 SQIVND (reference sequence). The CDR3 DNA is TGTGCCAGTAGTCTTGGACTAGCGGCGGGGGAGACCCAGTACTTC. It specifies CASSLGLAAGETQYF.

The gene calls are TRBV19 and TRBJ2-2; no clear D. The germline gives CDR1 LNHDA, CDR2 SQIVND (reference sequence). V was cut by 7 bases and J by 1 base, with 13 bases left in between. The CDR3 is made up of 15 amino acids. CDR3 sequence: CASNPGPKNTGELFF. The DNA of the CDR3 is TGTGCCAGTAACCCAGGCCCCAAGAACACCGGGGAGCTGTTTTTT.

V gene TRBV6-5 combines with J gene TRBJ2-2, with TRBD2 identical over 8 bases. CDR3 size: 14 residues. With V trimmed by 6 bases and J by 3 bases, 3 bases remained unmatched. The germline CDR1 and CDR2 sequences are MNHEY and SVGAGI. CDR3 loop: CASRRGVYTGELFF. In nucleotides, the CDR3 is TGTGCCAGCAGGCGGGGGGTGTACACCGGGGAGCTGTTTTTT.

The gene calls are TRBV15 and TRBJ2-3; 10 nucleotides align to TRBD2. This CDR3 is 14 amino acids long. Trimming took 4 bases from V and 5 from J; bases not matched to a gene: 3. Germline loops: CDR1 LNHNV, CDR2 YYDKDF (reference sequence). The CDR3 here is CATSKRLAGDTQYF. CDR3 bases: TGTGCCACCAGCAAAAGACTAGCGGGAGATACGCAGTATTTT.

This rearrangement joins TRBV7-2 to TRBJ1-4; D uncertain. V gave up 1 base and J gave up 1 base, with 1 base separating them. This CDR3 contains 13 residues. Looked up from germline, CDR1 is SGHTA and CDR2 is FQGNSA. CDR3 residues: CASSLVTNEKLFF. The CDR3 bases are TGTGCCAGCAGCTTAGTAACTAATGAAAAACTGTTTTTT.

This clone was recorded only once. The chain is built from TRBV19 and TRBJ2-5; D gene uncertain. The CDR3 has 12 residues. The V gene's germline CDR1 is LNHDA and CDR2 SQIVND (reference sequence). V lost 7 bases and J lost 4, with 10 bases in between. CDR3 nucleotides: TGTGCCAGTAATAAGCTGGGAGAGACCCAGTACTTC. Translated: CASNKLGETQYF. Filled out from reference TRBV19 and TRBJ2-5, the complete variable domain reads DGGITQSPKYLFRKEGQNVTLSCEQNLNHDAMYWYRQDPGQGLRLIYYSQIVNDFQKGDIAEGYSVSREKKESFPLTVTSAQKNPTAFYLCASNKLGETQYFGPGTRLLVL.

This clone has more than one count but fewer than ten. The chain is built from TRBV11-2 and TRBJ1-1; TRBD1 is a possible D gene (5 bases). Germline CDR1 SGHAT, CDR2 FQNNGV. The CDR3 extends over 14 amino acids. V gave up 2 bases and J gave up 10 bases, with 17 bases separating them. CDR3 nucleotide sequence: TGTGCCAGCAGCTTATTTGCGGACAACTCGAGAGCTTTCTTT. This codes for CASSLFADNSRAFF.

This clone has just one count. V gene TRBV13 combines with J gene TRBJ2-5, with TRBD2 matching over 11 bases. TRBJ2-7 matches the DNA end more closely, so the J call is doubtful. Looked up from germline, CDR1 is PRHDT and CDR2 is FYEKMQ (reference sequence). This CDR3 region has 16 residues. CDR3 protein: CASSRLLAGGRNEQYF. CDR3 DNA: TGTGCCAGCAGCCGCCTCCTAGCGGGGGGTAGAAACGAGCAGTACTTC.

The chain uses TRBV11-3 and TRBJ2-1, with D unclear. CDR1 SGHNT and CDR2 YENEEA come from the germline V gene. There are 12 residues in the CDR3. Trimming removed 1 base at V and 8 bases at J, with 6 bases between. Written as DNA, the CDR3 is TGTGCCAGCAGCTTAGCGGATCATGAGCAGTTCTTC. Protein sequence: CASSLADHEQFF.